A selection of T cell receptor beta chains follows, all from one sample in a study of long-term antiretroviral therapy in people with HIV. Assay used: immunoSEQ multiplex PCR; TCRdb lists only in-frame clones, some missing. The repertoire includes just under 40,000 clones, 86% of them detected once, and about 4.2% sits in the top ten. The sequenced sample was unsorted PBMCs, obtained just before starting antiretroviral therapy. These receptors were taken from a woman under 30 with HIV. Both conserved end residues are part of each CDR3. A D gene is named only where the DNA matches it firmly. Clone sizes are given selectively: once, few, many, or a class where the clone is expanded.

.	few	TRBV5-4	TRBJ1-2	CASSSQGFGYGYTF	TGTGCCAGCAGCTCGCAGGGATTCGGCTATGGCTACACCTTC
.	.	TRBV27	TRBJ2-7	CASSSTGPSSYEQYF	TGTGCCAGCAGTTCGACGGGCCCAAGCTCCTACGAGCAGTACTTC
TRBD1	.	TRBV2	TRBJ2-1	CASSGTGATKHNEQFF	TGTGCCAGCAGCGGGACAGGGGCGACGAAACACAATGAGCAGTTCTTC
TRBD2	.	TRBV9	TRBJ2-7	CASSPAGGTYEQYF	TGTGCCAGCAGCCCAGCGGGGGGCACCTACGAGCAGTACTTC
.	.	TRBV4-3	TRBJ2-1	CASSPGRGPYNEQFF	TGCGCCAGCAGCCCGGGGAGAGGTCCCTACAATGAGCAGTTCTTC
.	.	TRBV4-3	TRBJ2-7	CASSQDIALGLLSNEQYF	TGCGCCAGCAGCCAAGATATCGCACTTGGCCTCCTCTCCAACGAGCAGTACTTC
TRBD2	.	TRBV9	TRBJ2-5	CASSTGRLAGNQETQYF	TGTGCCAGCAGCACCGGCAGGCTAGCGGGAAACCAAGAGACCCAGTACTTC
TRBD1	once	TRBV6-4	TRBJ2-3	CASSDGGQGADTQYF	TGTGCCAGCAGTGACGGGGGACAGGGGGCAGATACGCAGTATTTT
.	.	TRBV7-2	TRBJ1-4	CASSPGAGTNEKLFF	TGTGCCAGCAGCCCTGGGGCGGGAACTAATGAAAAACTGTTTTTT
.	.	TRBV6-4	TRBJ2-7	CASSDRDGEQYF	TGTGCCAGCAGTGATCGGGACGGCGAGCAGTACTTC
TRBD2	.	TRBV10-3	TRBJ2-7	CATSLQRELLYEQYF	TGTGCCACCTCCTTACAGCGGGAGCTACTCTACGAGCAGTACTTC
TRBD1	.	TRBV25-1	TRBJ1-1	CASSSQRGHNTEAFF	TGTGCCAGCAGTAGTCAGAGGGGGCATAACACTGAAGCTTTCTTT
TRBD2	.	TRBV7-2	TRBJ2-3	CASSFPTGGGDTQYF	TGTGCCAGCAGCTTCCCAACGGGAGGGGGGGATACGCAGTATTTT
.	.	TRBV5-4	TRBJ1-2	CASSPAGWLTNYGYTF	TGTGCCAGCAGCCCCGCAGGGTGGCTCACTAACTATGGCTACACCTTC
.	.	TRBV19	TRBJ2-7	CASSISRGTYEQYF	TGTGCCAGTAGTATAAGTCGGGGGACCTACGAGCAGTACTTC
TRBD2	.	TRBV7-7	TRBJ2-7	CASSKGLAGADEQYF	TGTGCTAGCAGCAAGGGACTAGCGGGAGCGGACGAGCAGTACTTC
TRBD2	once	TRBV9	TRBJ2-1	CASSVGGRAYNEQFF	TGTGCCAGCAGCGTTGGCGGGAGGGCCTACAATGAGCAGTTCTTC